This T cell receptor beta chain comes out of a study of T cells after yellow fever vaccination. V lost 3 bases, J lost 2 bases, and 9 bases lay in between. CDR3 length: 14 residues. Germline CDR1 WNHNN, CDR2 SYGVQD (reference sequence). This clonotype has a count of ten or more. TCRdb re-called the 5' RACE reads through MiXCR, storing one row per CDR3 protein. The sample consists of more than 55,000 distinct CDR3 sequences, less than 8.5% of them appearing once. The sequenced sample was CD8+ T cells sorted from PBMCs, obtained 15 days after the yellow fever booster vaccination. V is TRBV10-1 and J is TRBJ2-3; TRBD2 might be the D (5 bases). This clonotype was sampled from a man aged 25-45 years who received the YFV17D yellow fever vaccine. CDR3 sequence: CASSDLALTDTQYF. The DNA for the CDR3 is TGCGCCAGCAGTGATCTAGCCCTCACAGATACGCAGTATTTT.